This T cell receptor (beta chain) comes out of a study of T cell responses to AZD1222 COVID-19 vaccine. Study-wide points: It was only after the peak T cell response that any repertoires were sampled. Vaccine-associated CD4 TCRs ranged over spike, dominating at 160-218 and 743-854. Only 5 or 6 people who got AZD1222 tested seropositive at baseline.

The J segment lost 1 base and the V segment lost 5 bases, leaving 4 bases of the junction unmatched. The CDR3 runs to 15 residues. Germline CDR1 PRHDT, CDR2 FYEKMQ (reference sequence). Concerning this clone: No antigen is known for it.

Libraries were prepared by immunoSEQ multiplex PCR; TCRdb keeps only in-frame clonotypes and omits some of them. The sample lists some 130,000 clones; about 82% were seen once. Sequenced material: peripheral blood, taken 28 days after the second dose of the MenACWY control vaccine. The rearrangement joins TRBV13 to TRBJ2-3, with 9 bases aligning to TRBD2. The TCR originated in an adult who received the MenACWY meningococcal vaccine as a control. The CDR3: CASSRRTSGTDTQYF. The CDR3 coding sequence is TGTGCCAGCAGCCGCAGGACTAGCGGCACAGATACGCAGTATTTT.